The clone carrying this TCR beta chain has at least ten counts. The antigen remains unidentified. This CDR3 is built from 14 residues. Germline V gene data show CDR1 as SGHRS and CDR2 as YFSETQ. Trimming cost V 5 bases and J 7 bases; bases outside gene matches: 11. These data come from a study of identical twins. Study outcomes and limitations: Out-of-frame alpha sequences common to twins were enriched for low generation probability. Weaker excess twin sharing was observed in beta out-of-frame sequences. Monozygotic twin pairs showed more out-of-frame TCR alpha sharing than models estimated.

Each CDR3 protein gets one entry after TCRdb re-called the 5' RACE reads with MiXCR. The repertoire holds 200,000 to 250,000 distinct CDR3 sequences, with about 10% as singletons. The chain recombines TRBV5-1 with TRBJ1-2; the match to TRBD1 covers 7 bases. The clonotype was recovered from a man aged 45-65 years in good health. What was sequenced was memory T cells sorted from blood. This chain's CDR3 is CASRREQGSGGYTF. CDR3 sequence (DNA): TGCGCCAGCAGACGCGAACAGGGGTCTGGTGGCTACACCTTC.